These 18 T cell receptor beta chains were sequenced from one sample in a study of PD-L1 blockade in urothelial cancer. Stated time point: pretreatment peripheral blood. Produced via immunoSEQ multiplex PCR; TCRdb's table is partial and in-frame only. The data show about 86,000 clones, roughly 84% seen once. Source: PBMCs, taken around atezolizumab (anti-PD-L1) treatment. These receptors all stem from a man in his fifties or sixties with urothelial cancer.

V is TRBV5-4 and J is TRBJ2-3; TRBD1 agrees at 10 bases. The CDR3 contains 16 residues. The ends lost 3 bases at V and 5 bases at J; junction bases unmatched: 9. In germline, CDR1 is SGHNT, CDR2 YYREEE (reference sequence). The CDR3 DNA reads TGTGCCAGCAGCTCGTCTGGGACAGGGGATCTAGATACGCAGTATTTT. The encoded protein is CASSSSGTGDLDTQYF.

The chain links TRBV5-6 to TRBJ1-2; weak D call: TRBD1 (5 bases). The CDR3 sequence is 13 residues long. Trimming removed 5 bases at V and 2 bases at J, with 10 bases between. CDR1 and CDR2 from the germline V gene are SGHDT and YYEEEE. The CDR3 nucleotides read TGTGCCAGCAGAAAAGACAGAAACTATGGCTACACCTTC. This gives the protein CASRKDRNYGYTF.

The chain joins TRBV29-1 to TRBJ2-7; D possibly corresponds to TRBD2 (6 bases). V shed 6 bases and J shed 0 bases, with 12 bases lying between them. This CDR3 has 13 amino acids. The V gene's germline CDR1 is SQVTM and CDR2 ANQGSEA. Written as DNA, the CDR3 is TGCAGCGTACTTAGCGGAGACTCCTACGAGCAGTACTTC. Translating it yields CSVLSGDSYEQYF.

V and J are TRBV7-9 and TRBJ1-2; the D is unclear. The CDR3 length is 15 residues. Germline CDR1 reads SEHNR; CDR2 reads FQNEAQ (reference sequence). Trimming left V 4 bases short and J 4 bases short, with 16 bases between. The DNA for the CDR3 is TGTGCCAGCAGCTCGCCGGGAAAGTCGGCCTATGGCTACACCTTC. This sequence encodes CASSSPGKSAYGYTF.

The CDR3 nucleotides are TGTGCCAGCTCACCCTTAGAACTCAGGGAGCAGTACTTC. Encoded protein: CASSPLELREQYF. This chain uses TRBV18 with TRBJ2-7; unclear D gene. Germline CDR1 is KGHSH and CDR2 is LQKENI. This CDR3 has 13 residues. V gave up 3 bases and J gave up 7 bases, with 13 bases separating them.

The chain has TRBV18 and TRBJ1-2; 7 nucleotides line up with TRBD1. The CDR3 is 19 amino acids. V lost 0 bases, J lost 7 bases, and 20 bases stayed unmatched. Looked up from germline, CDR1 is KGHSH and CDR2 is LQKENI. The CDR3 spells CASSPPYLGQESFGAGYTF. The DNA of the CDR3 is TGTGCCAGCTCACCACCTTATCTTGGACAGGAGAGTTTTGGGGCTGGCTACACCTTC.

The V gene is TRBV5-5, the J gene TRBJ2-7, with a possible D match to TRBD2 (5 bases). In germline, CDR1 is SGHKS, CDR2 YYEKEE (reference sequence). There are 12 residues in the CDR3. Trimming left V 4 bases short and J 2 bases short, with 7 bases between. CDR3 sequence: CASSRGTYEQYF. The CDR3 DNA sequence: TGTGCCAGCAGCCGAGGGACCTACGAGCAGTACTTC.

This clone appeared a single time. The chain links TRBV5-4 to TRBJ2-3; 8 positions agree with TRBD1. Germline V gene sequence: CDR1 SGHNT, CDR2 YYREEE (reference sequence). The CDR3 has 15 residues. The J segment lost 1 base and the V segment lost 2 bases, leaving 3 bases of the junction unmatched. The CDR3 loop is CASSLPGQGTDTQYF. The CDR3 bases are TGTGCCAGCAGCTTACCGGGACAGGGCACAGATACGCAGTATTTT.

The chain links TRBV5-5 to TRBJ1-1; D gene ambiguous. V lost 2 bases and J 4 bases, leaving 18 bases between the germline ends. CDR1 and CDR2 (germline): SGHKS, YYEKEE (reference sequence). The CDR3 is 16 amino acids. CDR3 region: CASSFLSGDWVTEAFF. The CDR3 DNA reads as TGTGCCAGCAGCTTCCTGTCAGGCGATTGGGTCACTGAAGCTTTCTTT.

This chain joins TRBV6-5 and TRBJ2-1; the match to TRBD2 covers 10 bases. With 2 bases clipped from V and 6 bases from J, the junction kept 4 bases outside the gene matches. Germline V gene data show CDR1 as MNHEY and CDR2 as SVGAGI. The CDR3 runs 15 residues. CDR3 DNA sequence: TGTGCCAGCAGTTACGCTAGCGGGAGATTCAATGAGCAGTTCTTC. Translated: CASSYASGRFNEQFF.

The chain employs TRBV6-1 and TRBJ2-7; 9 nucleotides match TRBD2. This CDR3 is built from 14 residues. The germline V gene encodes CDR1 MNHNS and CDR2 SASEGT. The V and J ends lost 6 bases and 0 bases, in that order; junction bases with no gene match: 3. The CDR3 sequence is CASRASGDSYEQYF. For the CDR3, the DNA is TGTGCCAGCAGGGCTAGCGGGGACTCCTACGAGCAGTACTTC.

The rearrangement links TRBV4-1 to TRBJ2-2; 9 nucleotides align to TRBD2. The germline V gene has CDR1 MGHRA and CDR2 YSYEKL. The CDR3 is 16 amino acids. J was trimmed by 4 bases and V by 0 bases; bases with no gene match: 3. The CDR3 nucleotides read TGCGCCAGCAGCCAAGATGAGCGGGGGGCCACCGGGGAGCTGTTTTTT. Its translation is CASSQDERGATGELFF.

The chain carries TRBV6-1 and TRBJ2-5, with no clear D. CDR3 length: 13 residues. V was shortened by 5 bases and J by 4 bases, with 11 bases between the two germline ends. Germline V gene data show CDR1 as MNHNS and CDR2 as SASEGT. The CDR3 nucleotides read TGTGCCAGCAGTCGCAGAGAGGCAGAGACCCAGTACTTC. As protein: CASSRREAETQYF.

The chain carries TRBV2 and TRBJ2-5; no clear D gene. Germline CDR1 and CDR2: SNHLY and FYNNEI. The CDR3 is 14 amino acids. The V end lost 7 bases, the J end lost 2 bases, and 14 bases lay between the germline ends. The CDR3 DNA reads TGTGCCAGCACCGGCCTAACAGTGCAAGAGACCCAGTACTTC. Its protein product is CASTGLTVQETQYF.

The chain carries TRBV18 and TRBJ1-1; a possible D gene is TRBD1 (5 bases). Germline V gene sequence: CDR1 KGHSH, CDR2 LQKENI. The CDR3 runs to 13 residues. Trimming took off 2 bases at V and 8 bases at J, with 12 bases between the two ends. This chain's CDR3 is CASSPRTSYEAFF. CDR3 sequence (DNA): TGTGCCAGCTCACCAAGGACATCCTACGAAGCTTTCTTT.

The rearrangement links TRBV11-3 to TRBJ2-7, with TRBD1 matching 9 bases. V shed 6 bases, J shed 7 bases, and the junction held 16 bases outside the gene matches. Germline CDR1 SGHNT, CDR2 YENEEA. CDR3 length: 16 residues. For the CDR3, the DNA is TGTGCCAGCAGAGCGGCGCCGGGACAGGGTGCTTTTGAGCAGTACTTC. Translated: CASRAAPGQGAFEQYF.

The rearrangement joins TRBV6-1 to TRBJ1-5, with D perhaps matching TRBD1 (5 bases). The CDR3 consists of 12 residues. The V gene's germline CDR1 is MNHNS and CDR2 SASEGT. Trimming removed 10 bases at V and 9 bases at J, with 16 bases between. CDR3 in DNA: TGTGCCACCAGGGCCCTGGGGCGGCCCCAGCATTTT. It encodes CATRALGRPQHF.

The rearrangement joins TRBV7-6 to TRBJ2-3; D unclear. CDR3 length equals 13 residues. Germline V gives CDR1 SGHVS, CDR2 FNYEAQ. The ends were cut back, 5 bases at V and 3 bases at J, with 9 bases in the middle. The CDR3: CASSHSWTDTQYF. Written as DNA, the CDR3 is TGTGCCAGCAGCCATAGTTGGACAGATACGCAGTATTTT.